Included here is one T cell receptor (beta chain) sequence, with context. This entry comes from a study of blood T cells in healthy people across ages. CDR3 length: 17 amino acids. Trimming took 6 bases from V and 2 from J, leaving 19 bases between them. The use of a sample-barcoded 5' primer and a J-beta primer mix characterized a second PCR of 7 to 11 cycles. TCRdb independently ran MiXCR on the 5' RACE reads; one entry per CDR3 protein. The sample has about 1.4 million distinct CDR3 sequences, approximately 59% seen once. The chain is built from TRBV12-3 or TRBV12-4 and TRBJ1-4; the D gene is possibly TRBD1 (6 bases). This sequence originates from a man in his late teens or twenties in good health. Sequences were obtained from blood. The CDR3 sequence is CASSPGRVGGTNEKLFF. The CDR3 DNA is TGTGCCAGCAGCCCCGGTCGGGTAGGGGGGACTAATGAAAAACTGTTTTTT.